One TCR beta chain is described in this entry. This record comes from a study of blood T cell repertoires in COVID-19. The wider study: Samples came from the United States, Italy and Spain, spanning acute and convalescent COVID-19.

Repertoires were generated with immunoSEQ multiplex PCR, while TCRdb's copy carries only in-frame clones and drops some. The sample records around 77,000 clones, about four fifths being singletons. The sequence was obtained from an elderly woman with active or convalescent COVID-19. Sequencing was carried out using peripheral blood.

The CDR3 DNA follows: TGTGCCAGCTCACCACTCCGTAGCGGGGGGGCTCCGGGGTACGAGCAGTACTTC. This gives the protein CASSPLRSGGAPGYEQYF. The rearrangement links TRBV18 to TRBJ2-7; 11 positions agree with TRBD2. Trimming cost V 1 base and J 4 bases; bases outside gene matches: 12. CDR1 and CDR2 from the germline V gene are KGHSH and LQKENI. The CDR3 consists of 18 residues.